This T cell receptor (beta chain) came from a study of blood T cell repertoires in COVID-19 (dated by TCRdb to 2018 to 2021). Describing the broader study: Collaborator samples came from the United States, Italy and Spain and covered acute and convalescent phases of COVID-19. The material from the prospective study consisted of cDNA or gDNA derived from T cells, B-cell-depleted T cells, or PBMCs. The dataset comprised deeply sampled blood TCRbeta repertoires from subjects exposed to, actively infected with, or recovered from COVID-19. The repertoires were released in a freely available public database intended as a resource for research on the immune response to SARS-CoV-2. Samples were obtained from the ongoing ImmuneRACE study (first 160 participants) and from 1,254 subjects provided by 6 global collaborators. Sample metadata almost always included a de-identified subject ID, COVID-19 status, age in years and sex. Where HLA class I and class II types were available, the types were taken from metadata supplied by the sample provider, not from assay-based typing. Broader findings and caveats from the paper: The quantity of clinical and demographic metadata differed by source and by participant and was supplied without curation.

Points on this clone: Its antigen is unknown. No much larger clone is present one base from it, and per-base qualities are unavailable.

TCRbeta CDR3 regions were amplified from genomic DNA by means of the immunoSEQ Assay, a bias-controlled multiplex PCR. In the original analysis: Within the assay, amplification of reference gene primers was used to estimate how many nucleated cells each sample contained. Sequence reads were collapsed and filtered to measure the absolute abundance of every unique TCRbeta CDR3 rearrangement. For each sample, productive Simpson clonality was calculated as the square root of Simpson's diversity index across productive rearrangements. What TCRdb holds here is the immuneACCESS table cut down to in-frame rearrangements. Part of the clones is not present; checked against another copy, under half of the missing clones reflect an unresolved V gene, and the others are unexplained. V, J and clone size are taken as reported in that table, and D and trimming were inferred from the DNA itself. For this sample the table gives about 260,000 clones, of which around 90% were detected only once. In total, the top ten clones hold 0.7% of the sample.

CDR1 is given as SEHNR and CDR2 as FQNEAQ, both from the germline V gene (reference sequence). The CDR3 numbers 13 residues from cysteine through phenylalanine. CDR3 DNA is the only sequence kept; it has 39 bases, read in frame from the first base. V and J are truncated by 1 base and 8 bases respectively, leaving an intervening sequence of 8 bases. Collaborating institutions collected whole blood in K2EDTA tubes following their own protocols. For TCRbeta analysis, collaborator samples were shipped as frozen whole blood, as isolated PBMCs, or as DNA extracted from either sample type. The chain links TRBV7-9 with TRBJ1-4; no D segment can be confidently identified. Input material: peripheral blood. The clonotype originates from a human donor in a cohort sampled during active COVID-19. The nucleotide sequence reads TGTGCCAGCAGCTTAGTTCAGGAAGAAAAACTGTTTTTT. This encodes CASSLVQEEKLFF.